This T cell receptor beta chain appears in the sequencing data of a study of CD8+ T cells in alopecia areata. Across the study: A regimen of oral tofacitinib, 5 to 10 mg twice daily, was given to treated patients. Overall study findings and caveats: Scalp sample sequencing also detects resident alphabeta T cells of normal skin. Lesional scalp, notably in alopecia totalis/universalis, had clonality above that of normal scalp.

Lesional scalp punch biopsies and peripheral blood came from alopecia areata patients. This clone was observed a few times. Its antigen is currently unknown. Reverse transcription of extracted RNA yielded cDNA, which provided the sequencing template. Sequenced by immunoSEQ multiplex PCR; TCRdb stores in-frame clones only, minus some. The table has about 180,000 clones, around 64% seen once. Per germline, CDR1 MDHEN and CDR2 SYDVKM. The J segment lost 4 bases and the V segment lost 6 bases, leaving 6 bases of the junction unmatched. This CDR3 region has 14 residues. The chain combines TRBV28 with TRBJ2-3; 8 bases are a match to TRBD2. This receptor was taken from a human donor with alopecia areata. The sample here was CD8+ T cells sorted from blood, taken at week 0. The CDR3, as DNA: TGTGCCAGCAGCCCGGGGGGGCCTGCAGATACGCAGTATTTT. This codes for CASSPGGPADTQYF.